The next 20 T cell receptor beta chains were all read from a single sample in a study of T cells in women clearing cervical HPV infection. Method: immunoSEQ multiplex PCR; TCRdb's copy keeps in-frame clones and lacks some. The sample holds more than 25,000 clones. Sequencing used blood buffy coat. The receptor source for this set is a woman between 18 and 70 years old with a cervical HPV16 infection that either progressed to CIN3+ or cleared (not recorded which).

As to this clone: Read coverage stops 3 residues before the CDR3 terminus; the germline J gene supplies the remainder. The chain uses TRBV2 and TRBJ2-7; either TRBD1 or TRBD2 may fit D (5 bases each). Deletions cut 1 base from V and 3 bases from J, with 19 bases between. The CDR3 length is 17 residues. Germline values: CDR1 SNHLY, CDR2 FYNNEI. The sequenced CDR3 bases are TGTGCCAGCAGTGAAGGAGGGGTATATCTGGGGCTCTACGAG. It codes for CASSEGGVYLGLYE. Given in full, the CDR3 is CASSEGGVYLGLYEQYF.

Turning to this clone: The read terminates 3 residues ahead of where the CDR3 ends, so the germline J gene completes it. This chain connects TRBV28 to TRBJ2-7; a weak D match, TRBD1 (5 bases). CDR3 length: 14 amino acids. Germline CDR1 is MDHEN and CDR2 is SYDVKM. With 10 bases removed from V and 3 bases from J, the gap between germline ends came to 19 bases. This CDR3 is CATLGQGNIYEQYF. CDR3 bases read: TGTGCCACCCTAGGGCAGGGCAACATCTACGAG.

Worth noting for this clone: The read halts 3 residues ahead of the CDR3 end, with the missing end drawn from the germline J gene. This chain joins TRBV11-2 and TRBJ2-2, with 12 nucleotides matching TRBD2. Trimming cost V 6 bases and J 6 bases; bases outside gene matches: 2. In germline, CDR1 is SGHAT, CDR2 FQNNGV. The CDR3 runs to 14 residues. This CDR3 is CASRGTSGSGELFF. CDR3 bases read: TGTGCCAGCAGGGGGACTAGCGGGTCCGGGGAG.

The part of the CDR3 DNA that was read is TGTGCCAGCAGCTTAACTAGCGGGGAGTTTGAC. It yields the protein CASSLTSGEFD. The full CDR3 sequence reads CASSLTSGEFDYTF. The V gene is TRBV7-2, the J gene TRBJ1-2; D unclear. The read terminates 3 residues before the CDR3 end, so the remaining end is supplied by the germline J gene. CDR1 SGHTA and CDR2 FQGNSA come from the germline V gene. The CDR3 runs 14 residues.

With regard to this clone: Sequencing ends 3 residues short of the CDR3 end; the germline J gene provides the rest. The rearrangement uses TRBV12-3 or TRBV12-4 and TRBJ2-5, with 11 bases fitting TRBD2. The CDR3 spans 16 residues. After removal of 1 base from V and 2 bases from J, the junction contained 3 bases not matched to a gene. The DNA read from the CDR3 is TGTGCCAGCAGTTTAGAGGTAGCGGGAGGGCAAGAGACC. This sequence encodes CASSLEVAGGQET. The whole CDR3 protein is CASSLEVAGGQETQYF.

On this clone itself: The read finishes 3 residues shy of the CDR3 end, and the germline J gene is used to complete it. This sequence joins TRBV7-6 and TRBJ2-3, with D unclear. The length of the CDR3 is 14 residues. The V gene lost 5 bases and the J gene lost 2 bases, with 11 bases spanning the gap. The V gene's germline CDR1 is SGHVS and CDR2 FNYEAQ. The CDR3 reads CASSRLPNTDTQYF. Incomplete CDR3 DNA: TGTGCCAGCAGCCGACTGCCAAACACAGATACG.

Worth noting for this clone: The CDR3 end lies 3 residues beyond the end of the read and is filled in from the germline J gene. V is TRBV9 and J is TRBJ2-1; TRBD2 might be the D (6 bases). V shed 0 bases and J shed 3 bases, with 10 bases lying between them. Germline V gives CDR1 SGDLS, CDR2 YYNGEE. CDR3 length: 15 amino acids. CDR3 bases read: TGTGCCAGCAGCGTAGTTGCGGGGCTCTACAATGAG. Protein product: CASSVVAGLYNE. The CDR3 in its entirety is CASSVVAGLYNEQFF.

The CDR3: CASRWDRGSYEQYF. The DNA read from the CDR3 is TGTGCCAGCAGGTGGGACAGGGGGTCCTACGAG. This chain uses TRBV28 with TRBJ2-7; 11 nucleotides match TRBD1. The read is 3 residues too short to cover the CDR3 end, so that end is filled in from the germline J gene. This CDR3 comprises 14 residues. Trimming removed 6 bases from V and 1 base from J; junction bases left unmatched: 2. Germline-derived CDR1 and CDR2 are MDHEN and SYDVKM. The whole variable domain, remainder taken from reference TRBV28 and TRBJ2-7, is DVKVTQSSRYLVKRTGEKVFLECVQDMDHENMFWYRQDPGLGLRLIYFSYDVKMKEKGDIPEGYSVSREKKERFSLILESASTNQTSMYLCASRWDRGSYEQYFGPGTRLTVT.

Points on this clone: From the germline J gene comes the end of the CDR3, since the read stops 3 residues before it. The chain joins TRBV20-1 to TRBJ1-2; 12 positions agree with TRBD1. CDR3 size: 14 residues. Germline CDR1 reads DFQATT; CDR2 reads SNEGSKA (reference sequence). With V trimmed by 7 bases and J by 5 bases, 8 bases remained unmatched. The part of the CDR3 DNA that was read is TGCAGTGTCCAAGGGGACAGGGGGCCTTATGGC. It specifies CSVQGDRGPYG. The CDR3, in full, reads CSVQGDRGPYGYTF.

Comment on this clone: Coverage ceases 3 residues before the CDR3 finishes, and the germline J gene fills in the end. The rearrangement links TRBV10-2 to TRBJ2-2; TRBD1 agrees at 10 bases. Germline V gives CDR1 WSHSY, CDR2 SAAADI. CDR3 length: 14 amino acids. The sequenced CDR3 bases are TGCGCCAGCAGGGGACAGGGGTGGAATTCACCG. This gives the protein CASRGQGWNSP. The full-length CDR3 reads as CASRGQGWNSPLFF.

CDR3 in amino acids: CASSLSGGFHDYTF. CDR3 DNA (partial): TGTGCCAGTAGCCTTAGCGGGGGTTTCCACGAC. This chain connects TRBV19 to TRBJ1-2, with D maybe TRBD1 (5 bases). The missing CDR3 end, 3 residues past where the read stops, is filled in from the germline J gene. This CDR3 region has 14 residues. Germline CDR1 reads LNHDA; CDR2 reads SQIVND (reference sequence).

In the case of this clone: From the germline J gene comes the end of the CDR3, since the read stops 3 residues before it. The chain carries TRBV5-4 and TRBJ1-4; D not certain. CDR1 and CDR2 (germline): SGHNT, YYREEE (reference sequence). Trimming stripped 2 bases from V and 7 bases from J, with 12 bases between. This CDR3 contains 14 residues. The part of the CDR3 DNA that was read is TGTGCCAGCAGCTTTGAGAGCTCAAGTGAAAAA. It is translated as CASSFESSSEK. The full CDR3 reads CASSFESSSEKLFF.

On this clone: The CDR3 extends 3 residues past the end of the read, so its final part is completed from the germline J gene. The chain is built from TRBV7-6 and TRBJ2-2, with 11 bases fitting TRBD2. CDR1 SGHVS and CDR2 FNYEAQ come from the germline V gene. The CDR3 totals 17 residues. V lost 5 bases and J lost 5; bases outside the gene matches: 10. The CDR3 loop reads CASSLVGLADGTGELFF. CDR3 DNA, as far as it was read: TGTGCCAGCAGCCTAGTGGGACTAGCGGATGGGACCGGGGAG.

The sequenced part of the CDR3 DNA is TGTGCCAGCAGCCTCCGGGGGAAGGGAGAGACG. It specifies CASSLRGKGET. The complete CDR3 sequence is CASSLRGKGETQYF. This chain joins TRBV14 and TRBJ2-3, with D possibly TRBD2 on 6 matching bases. The DNA ends 3 residues before the CDR3 does, and the rest of the CDR3 is filled in from the germline J gene. The CDR3 sequence is 14 residues long. CDR1 SGHDN and CDR2 FVKESK come from the germline V gene.

On this clone: The read falls 3 residues short of the CDR3 end, and the missing part is taken from the germline J gene. The V and J genes are TRBV7-7 and TRBJ2-6, with TRBD2 as a possible D gene (6 bases). The CDR3 is 17 residues long. V lost 1 base and J 2 bases, leaving 12 bases between the germline ends. The germline V gene encodes CDR1 SSHAT and CDR2 FNYEAQ (reference sequence). Partial CDR3 DNA: TGTGCCAGCAGCTTAGGGGACGGGGGTACTGGGGCCAACGTC. This sequence encodes CASSLGDGGTGANV. The full CDR3 reads CASSLGDGGTGANVLTF.

With regard to this clone: The CDR3 goes on 3 residues after the read ends, and that part is filled in from the germline J gene. V gene TRBV15 combines with J gene TRBJ2-3, with TRBD2 matching over 8 bases. Germline V gene sequence: CDR1 LNHNV, CDR2 YYDKDF (reference sequence). The CDR3 covers 15 residues. Trimming took 0 bases from V and 8 from J; bases not matched to a gene: 7. The CDR3 protein is CATSRDRVAGSTQYF. The sequenced CDR3 bases are TGTGCCACCAGCAGAGATCGAGTAGCGGGGAGTACG.

Comments on this clone: The CDR3 end falls 3 residues outside the read, so it is completed with the germline J gene. V and J are TRBV12-3 or TRBV12-4 and TRBJ1-3; possibly TRBD1 for D (6 bases). This CDR3 contains 14 residues. V was clipped by 7 bases and J by 8 bases, with 18 bases between them. The CDR3 bases that were read are TGTGCCAGCACCTCCAGGGAGGGGGAAGACACC. As protein: CASTSREGEDT. The complete CDR3 reads CASTSREGEDTIYF.

On this clone itself: Read data end 3 residues before the CDR3 end; the end is taken from the germline J gene. The rearrangement links TRBV10-3 to TRBJ1-2; the D gene is possibly TRBD1 (6 bases). This CDR3 contains 15 residues. In germline, CDR1 is ENHRY, CDR2 SYGVKD. V shed 6 bases and J shed 0 bases, with 14 bases lying between them. CDR3 sequence reads: CAIREGPGANYGYTF. The DNA read from the CDR3 is TGTGCCATCAGGGAAGGGCCAGGGGCTAACTATGGC.

A note on this clone: The read ends 3 residues shy of where the CDR3 ends; the end is completed using the germline J gene. The chain employs TRBV19 and TRBJ2-2, with D possibly matching TRBD1 (6 bases). The V gene's germline CDR1 is LNHDA and CDR2 SQIVND (reference sequence). There are 16 residues in the CDR3. Here the CDR3 reads CASSRDPGVRSNVLFF. The DNA read from the CDR3 is TGTGCCAGTAGTAGGGACCCAGGGGTCCGTTCCAACGTG.

On this clone itself: Sequencing ends 3 residues short of the CDR3 end; the germline J gene provides the rest. The rearrangement uses TRBV5-1 and TRBJ2-3; no reliable D call. This CDR3 comprises 14 residues. Germline CDR1 and CDR2: SGHRS and YFSETQ. This CDR3 is CASSLGAYQETQYF. The sequenced CDR3 bases are TGCGCCAGCAGCTTGGGGGCGTACCAAGAGACG.